Listed below are T cell receptor beta chains from one sample, sequenced in a study of blood T cells in healthy people across ages. One entry per CDR3 protein, called by TCRdb with MiXCR from the 5' RACE reads. The sample holds about 1.4 million distinct CDR3 sequences, around 59% seen once. Sequencing used blood. Receptor source: a man between 18 and 29 years old in good health. CDR3s include the opening cysteine and the closing phenylalanine or tryptophan. The order of the fields is V gene, J gene, CDR3 protein.

v_call: TRBV15
j_call: TRBJ1-4
cdr3_aa: CATSRTRGTTNEKLFF

v_call: TRBV7-6
j_call: TRBJ2-7
cdr3_aa: CASSQGSWVREQYF

v_call: TRBV20-1
j_call: TRBJ2-1
cdr3_aa: CSTEGTGDYNEQFF

v_call: TRBV20-1
j_call: TRBJ1-2
cdr3_aa: CSARGSGGGPGVLGYTF

v_call: TRBV7-2
j_call: TRBJ2-5
cdr3_aa: CASSRPREGETQYF

v_call: TRBV29-1
j_call: TRBJ1-4
cdr3_aa: CSVEVDGSEGKLFF

v_call: TRBV7-2
j_call: TRBJ2-7
cdr3_aa: CASSARTSQGSYEQYF

v_call: TRBV10-3
j_call: TRBJ1-2
cdr3_aa: CAISEPVLGPGGYTF

v_call: TRBV12-3/TRBV12-4
j_call: TRBJ2-5
cdr3_aa: CASSPLGWTQYF

v_call: TRBV5-1
j_call: TRBJ2-7
cdr3_aa: CASSLRTPWDEQYF

v_call: TRBV28
j_call: TRBJ1-2
cdr3_aa: CASSSRTGGLGGYTF

v_call: TRBV2
j_call: TRBJ2-4
cdr3_aa: CASSLAGGWYF

v_call: TRBV18
j_call: TRBJ2-7
cdr3_aa: CASSPIGGRSDEQYF

v_call: TRBV20-1
j_call: TRBJ2-5
cdr3_aa: CSAEREGPETQYF

v_call: TRBV2
j_call: TRBJ2-5
cdr3_aa: CASSGGLAGETQYF

v_call: TRBV14
j_call: TRBJ2-3
cdr3_aa: CASSDTDRGADTQYF

v_call: TRBV4-2
j_call: TRBJ2-1
cdr3_aa: CASSQDVYGYNEQFF

v_call: TRBV14
j_call: TRBJ2-3
cdr3_aa: CASSRASGILDTQYF

v_call: TRBV7-2
j_call: TRBJ2-1
cdr3_aa: CASEGKSGGSYNEQFF

v_call: TRBV5-1
j_call: NA
cdr3_aa: CASSLHGVEQYF

v_call: TRBV10-3
j_call: TRBJ1-2
cdr3_aa: CAISEEGGAGGYTF

v_call: TRBV5-1
j_call: TRBJ2-1
cdr3_aa: CASSRSTSGRDNEQVF

v_call: TRBV27
j_call: TRBJ2-1
cdr3_aa: CASSPPPNYNEQFF

v_call: TRBV5-1
j_call: TRBJ2-3
cdr3_aa: CASSPATSLPTDTQYF

v_call: TRBV20-1
j_call: TRBJ2-1
cdr3_aa: CSAGSRIHSSYGYNEQFF

v_call: TRBV4-1
j_call: NA
cdr3_aa: CASSPTFGYEQYF

v_call: TRBV20-1
j_call: TRBJ2-7
cdr3_aa: CSASRGATYEQYF

v_call: TRBV7-9
j_call: TRBJ1-1
cdr3_aa: CASSTPGQGRRNTEAFF

v_call: TRBV9
j_call: TRBJ1-2
cdr3_aa: CASSVDGGSANGYTF